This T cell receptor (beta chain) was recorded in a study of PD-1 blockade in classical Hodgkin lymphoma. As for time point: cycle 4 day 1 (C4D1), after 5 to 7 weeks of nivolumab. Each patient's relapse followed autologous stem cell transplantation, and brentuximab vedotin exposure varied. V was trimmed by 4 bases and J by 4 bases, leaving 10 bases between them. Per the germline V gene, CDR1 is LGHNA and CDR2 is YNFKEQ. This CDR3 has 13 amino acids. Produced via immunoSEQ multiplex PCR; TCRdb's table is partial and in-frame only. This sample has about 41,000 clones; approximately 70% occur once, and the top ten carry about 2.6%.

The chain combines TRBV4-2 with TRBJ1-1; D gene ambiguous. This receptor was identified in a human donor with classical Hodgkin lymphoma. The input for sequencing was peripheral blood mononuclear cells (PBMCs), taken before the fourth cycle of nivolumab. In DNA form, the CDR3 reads TGTGCCAGCAGCCCCATAGAGGGCACTGAAGCTTTCTTT. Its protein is CASSPIEGTEAFF.